This T cell receptor beta chain comes out of a study of T-cell memory formation after mild COVID-19. About the study: Across donors, TCR clusters were largely donor specific.

A remark on this clonotype: The antigen remains undetermined.

With 11 bases removed from V and 3 bases from J, the gap between germline ends came to 14 bases. The CDR3 length is 12 residues. CDR1 SEHNR and CDR2 FQNEAQ come from the germline V gene (reference sequence). Study-wide points: Shrinking CD4+ clones were chiefly CM and EM; CD8+ ones were chiefly EMRA. Clones contracting across day 15 to 85 had a balanced CD4/CD8 profile; later expanding clones leaned CD4+. Researchers found some responding clones in pre-infection memory, a sign that cross-reactive memory joined.

TCRdb reanalysed the 5' RACE reads using MiXCR and keeps one entry per CDR3 protein. The table lists about 62,000 distinct CDR3 sequences, roughly 9.9% of them singletons. The sample comprised PBMCs or a T cell subset sorted from them (not recorded which). This rearrangement joins TRBV7-9 to TRBJ2-7, with a weak D call TRBD2 (7 bases). This TCR was sampled from a man between 18 and 29 years old who had mild COVID-19 (a few samples of this study predate the infection). Cell type and time point are not known. In DNA, the CDR3 is TGTGCCTGGGGGGGCAGTCGCTACGAGCAGTACTTC. It encodes CAWGGSRYEQYF.